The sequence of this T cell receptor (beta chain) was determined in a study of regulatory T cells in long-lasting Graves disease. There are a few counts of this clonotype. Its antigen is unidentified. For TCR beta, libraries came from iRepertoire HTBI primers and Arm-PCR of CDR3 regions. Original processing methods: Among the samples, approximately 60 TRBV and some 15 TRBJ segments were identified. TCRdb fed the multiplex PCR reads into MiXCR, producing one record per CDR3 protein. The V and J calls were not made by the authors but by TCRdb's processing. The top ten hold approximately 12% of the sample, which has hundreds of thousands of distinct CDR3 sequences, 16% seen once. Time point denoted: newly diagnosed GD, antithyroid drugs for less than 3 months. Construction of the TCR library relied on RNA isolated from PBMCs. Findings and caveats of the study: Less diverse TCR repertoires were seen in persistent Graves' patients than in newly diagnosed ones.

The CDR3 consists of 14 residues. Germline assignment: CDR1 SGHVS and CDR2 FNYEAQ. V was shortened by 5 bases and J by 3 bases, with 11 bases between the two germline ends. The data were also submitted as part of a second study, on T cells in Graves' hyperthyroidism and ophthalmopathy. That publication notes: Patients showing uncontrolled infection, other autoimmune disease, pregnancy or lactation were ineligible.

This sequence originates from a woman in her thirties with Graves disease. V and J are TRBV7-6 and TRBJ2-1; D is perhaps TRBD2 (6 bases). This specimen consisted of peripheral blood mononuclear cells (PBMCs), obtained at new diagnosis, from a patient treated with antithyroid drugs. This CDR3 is CASSPRTNYNEQFF. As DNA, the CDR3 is TGTGCCAGCAGCCCGCGGACTAACTACAATGAGCAGTTCTTC.